The clone carrying this T cell receptor (beta chain) came up a few times. This sample is drawn from a study of T cells after yellow fever vaccination. TCRdb analysed the 5' RACE reads with MiXCR anew, one entry per CDR3 protein. The table lists 600,000 to 750,000 distinct CDR3 sequences, over 9% of them singletons. CDR3 length equals 13 residues. Trimming cost V 6 bases and J 6 bases, with 12 bases left between them. The V gene's germline CDR1 is MNHEY and CDR2 SMNVEV (reference sequence). The V call is TRBV27, the J call TRBJ2-4; D is unclear. The clonotype originates from a man aged 25-45 years who received the YFV17D yellow fever vaccine. The starting material was PBMCs, obtained on the day of the yellow fever booster vaccination. CDR3 amino acids: CASSQSPGNIQYF. CDR3 coding DNA: TGTGCCAGCAGCCAGTCCCCGGGAAACATTCAGTACTTC.